Following are 5 T cell receptor beta chains from one sample sequenced in a study of early T cells in non-severe SARS-CoV-2 infection. One entry per CDR3 protein results from TCRdb running MiXCR on the 5' RACE reads. The profile covers more than 85,000 distinct CDR3 sequences, with 16% appearing a single time and around 4.9% taken by the ten largest. Material: whole blood, obtained at baseline. These receptors came from an adult who was a healthcare worker with PCR-confirmed SARS-CoV-2 infection or an uninfected control (not recorded which).

There are a few counts of this clonotype. This rearrangement joins TRBV11-3 to TRBJ1-2; D unclear. Germline assignment: CDR1 SGHNT and CDR2 YENEEA. The CDR3 extends over 12 amino acids. With 7 bases removed from V and 4 bases from J, the gap between germline ends came to 10 bases. In DNA, the CDR3 is TGTGCCAGCATGAGGGCTATCTATGGCTACACCTTC. The encoded protein is CASMRAIYGYTF.

The chain employs TRBV21-1 and TRBJ2-1; TRBD2 was called by the table and not checked on the DNA. TRBV21-1 is described as a pseudogene. The CDR3 totals 17 residues. CDR3: CASSVGTGLAAGDEQFF. CDR3 sequence (DNA): TGTGCCAGCAGCGTTGGAACGGGACTCGCTGCGGGGGACGAGCAGTTCTTC.

The sample holds a few counts of this clonotype. The chain couples TRBV20-1 to TRBJ2-7; a possible D gene is TRBD1 (5 bases). Per germline, CDR1 DFQATT and CDR2 SNEGSKA (reference sequence). This CDR3 region has 11 residues. Deletions cut 2 bases from V and 3 bases from J, with 5 bases between. In DNA form, the CDR3 reads TGCAGTGCTAGAAGGGGCTACGAGCAGTACTTC. Protein: CSARRGYEQYF.

The chain joins TRBV11-2 to TRBJ2-7; 7 bases agree with TRBD1. CDR3 length: 13 residues. V trimming: 5 bases; J trimming: 4 bases; junction bases outside the gene matches: 5. CDR1 SGHAT and CDR2 FQNNGV come from the germline V gene. CDR3 coding DNA: TGTGCCAGCAGCGGGACAGCCATATACGAGCAGTACTTC. The encoded protein is CASSGTAIYEQYF.

J is TRBJ2-1 and V is TRBV20-1; 14 nucleotides match TRBD2. The CDR3 has 18 residues. Germline CDR1 DFQATT, CDR2 SNEGSKA (reference sequence). V was clipped by 0 bases and J by 5 bases; unmatched bases: 9. The CDR3 sequence is CSARDRTSGRKMDNEQFF. CDR3 coding DNA: TGCAGTGCTAGAGACCGGACTAGCGGGAGGAAGATGGACAATGAGCAGTTCTTC.